This T cell receptor (beta chain) was sequenced during a study of T-cell reconstitution after alpha-beta-depleted transplantation in children. For TCRbeta, the library was prepared with unique molecular identifiers. MiXCR, applied by TCRdb to the PCR reads, yields one record per CDR3 protein. The sample lists 350,000 to 450,000 distinct CDR3 sequences, about an eighth occurring once. This clonotype showed up just a few times. J gave up 5 bases and V 11 bases, and 3 bases lay outside the gene matches. Germline V gene lookup returns CDR1 SEHNR and CDR2 FQNEAQ (reference sequence). There are 11 residues in the CDR3.

The sequencing here drew on PBMCs, taken from the stem cell graft. The gene calls are TRBV7-9 and TRBJ1-1; TRBD1 aligns across 9 bases. This receptor was identified in a human donor who donated a stem cell graft to a child with Fanconi anemia. This CDR3 reads CAADRGTEAFF. For the CDR3, the DNA is TGTGCCGCAGACAGGGGGACTGAAGCTTTCTTT.